The clone carrying this TCR beta chain was seen many times. The antigen remains undetermined. The sample comes from a study of T cell repertoires in cytomegalovirus infection. Study background: In public TCR beta signatures, there were indications of both CMV infection and matching HLA type. Study-wide findings and caveats: Carriage of CMV together with the relevant HLA was identifiable through cumulative public TCR beta family frequency. It was HLA-C-restricted CMV-specific TCR beta clonotypes that dominated the response ex vivo.

Each CDR3 protein is one row after TCRdb ran MiXCR on the reads. Among fewer than 200,000 distinct CDR3 sequences, around an eighth were seen once, and the ten largest hold 27%. Specimen: PBMCs. This receptor was identified in a human donor in good health (CMV status not recorded). Some clones in this sample may be carry-over from other donors' samples.

CDR3 bases: TGTGCCAGCAGGCAGACAGGGAACGAAAAACTGTTTTTT. It yields the protein CASRQTGNEKLFF. This rearrangement joins TRBV12-3 or TRBV12-4 to TRBJ1-4; 7 nucleotides agree with TRBD1. V shed 6 bases, J shed 8 bases, and the junction held 6 bases outside the gene matches. The CDR3 has 13 residues.